These 10 T cell receptor beta chains came from one sample sequenced in a study of tumor-infiltrating lymphocytes in primary liver carcinoma. A constant-region primer primed TCR beta cDNA synthesis from roughly 520 ng of total RNA. Libraries for TCR beta were built through three nested multiplex PCR rounds, which together made up a slightly modified ARM-PCR procedure. A C-beta reverse primer and TRBV1-TRBV30 forward primers served in each of the first two PCR rounds, at 9 to 10 cycles apiece. One entry per CDR3 protein results from TCRdb running MiXCR on the multiplex PCR reads. The sample gives around 70,000 distinct CDR3 sequences, approximately 70% of which show up once; around a quarter is in the top ten. Taking about 18-32 mg of unsorted bulk tissue, the authors co-extracted RNA and DNA. Sequencing used liver tumor tissue from sampling region 4. Subset described: tumor region T4, right-lateral pole. Receptor source: a man aged 40-49 years with primary liver carcinoma and hepatitis B virus infection.

Regarding this clonotype: One base away lies a much larger clone, so this may be a sequencing read error. The chain carries TRBV2 and TRBJ1-4; D gene uncertain. The CDR3 runs to 10 residues. Germline V gene data show CDR1 as SNHLY and CDR2 as FYNNEI. The CDR3 DNA reads as TGTACCGGCGCCGGCGCAAAACTGTTTTTT. Amino acids: CTGAGAKLFF.

About this clonotype itself: Its ends do not fully match the called genes, so a read error is possible. The gene calls are TRBV7-9 and TRBJ2-3; possible D gene TRBD2, 5 bases. The CDR3 runs to 13 residues. Germline V gene data show CDR1 as SEHNR and CDR2 as FQNEAQ (reference sequence). CDR3 amino acids: CASTLGRKDMQYF. Here the CDR3 DNA reads TGTGCCAGCACCTTAGGGAGAAAAGATATGCAGTATTTT. Filled out from reference TRBV7-9 and TRBJ2-3, the complete variable domain reads DTGVSQNPRHKITKRGQNVTFRCDPISEHNRLYWYRQTLGQGPEFLTYFQNEAQLEKSRLLSDRFSAERPKGSFSTLEIQRTEQGDSAMYLCASTLGRKDMQYFGPGTRLTVL.

This clonotype was seen just once. The V call is TRBV11-2, the J call TRBJ2-2; D possibly corresponds to TRBD1 (6 bases). CDR3 length: 17 amino acids. The germline gives CDR1 SGHAT, CDR2 FQNNGV. The V and J ends lost 3 bases and 8 bases respectively, with 22 bases between them. CDR3 loop: CASSFDRDMVGIGELFF. CDR3 sequence (DNA): TGTGCCAGCAGCTTTGATCGGGACATGGTCGGCATTGGGGAGCTGTTTTTT.

This chain connects TRBV28 to TRBJ1-2, with D uncertain. The germline gives CDR1 MDHEN, CDR2 SYDVKM. Trimming removed 8 bases from V and 6 bases from J, with 10 bases in between. This CDR3 comprises 11 residues. DNA of the CDR3: TGTGCCAGCTCCAAAGAAGATGGCTACACCTTC. This sequence encodes CASSKEDGYTF.

This clonotype was detected ten times or more. This chain uses TRBV10-3 with TRBJ2-7; D is undetermined. V lost 3 bases and J lost 6, with 6 bases in between. The CDR3 spans 11 residues. CDR1 ENHRY and CDR2 SYGVKD come from the germline V gene. The CDR3 spells CAISERSEQYF. The DNA of the CDR3 is TGTGCCATCAGTGAACGGAGCGAGCAGTACTTC.

As concerns this clonotype: As the CDR3 is not closed by the conserved phenylalanine or tryptophan, this likely results from a read error. V gene TRBV11-2 combines with J gene TRBJ2-1, with D unclear. Trimming removed 2 bases at V and 8 bases at J, with 10 bases between. The CDR3 totals 13 residues. Germline V gene data show CDR1 as SGHAT and CDR2 as FQNNGV. For the CDR3, the DNA is TGTGCCAGCAGCTTAAATGACACCTATGAGCAGTTCATC. This sequence encodes CASSLNDTYEQFI.

The J gene is TRBJ2-7, the V gene TRBV11-2; D remains ambiguous. The CDR3 runs to 14 residues. V lost 5 bases to trimming and J lost 2 bases, with 13 bases between them. Looked up from germline, CDR1 is SGHAT and CDR2 is FQNNGV. The CDR3 DNA reads as TGTGCCAGCAGCCTAATTGACACTCCCTACGAGCAGTACTTC. Residues: CASSLIDTPYEQYF.

On this clonotype: The junction shows a germline mismatch at one end, possibly a read error. This chain uses TRBV7-9 with TRBJ2-7, with D perhaps TRBD1 (5 bases). Germline V CDR1 and CDR2: SEHNR, FQNEAQ (reference sequence). The length of the CDR3 is 14 residues. The CDR3 spells CASSLGQTEGEQYF. CDR3 nucleotide sequence: TGTGCAAGCAGCTTAGGTCAGACAGAAGGGGAGCAGTACTTC. Complete variable domain (other parts from reference TRBV7-9 and TRBJ2-7): DTGVSQNPRHKITKRGQNVTFRCDPISEHNRLYWYRQTLGQGPEFLTYFQNEAQLEKSRLLSDRFSAERPKGSFSTLEIQRTEQGDSAMYLCASSLGQTEGEQYFGPGTRLTVT.

V usage is TRBV7-9 and J usage is TRBJ2-2; possible D gene TRBD2, 6 bases. Germline CDR1 and CDR2: SEHNR and FQNEAQ (reference sequence). The CDR3 consists of 17 residues. The V gene lost 9 bases and the J gene lost 5 bases, with 25 bases spanning the gap. The CDR3 loop reads CASSPLDGETRTGELFF. Here the CDR3 DNA reads TGTGCCAGTAGCCCCTTGGACGGGGAGACTAGGACCGGGGAGCTGTTTTTT.

Comment on this clonotype: Because the CDR3 is missing its conserved closing phenylalanine or tryptophan, this is likely a read error. The chain links TRBV11-2 to TRBJ2-5; D is unclear. CDR3 length: 16 residues. Trimming removed 6 bases from V and 0 bases from J, with 17 bases in between. The germline gives CDR1 SGHAT, CDR2 FQNNGV. The CDR3 loop is CASRSRVSTHQETQYL. The CDR3 region has the DNA TGTGCCAGCAGATCCCGGGTCTCGACCCACCAAGAGACCCAGTACCTA.